Listed here are 17 T cell receptor beta chains from one sample, sequenced in a study of human CD8 memory T cell subsets. UMI-labeled 5' RACE was used to make TCR beta libraries. TCRdb reprocessed the 5' RACE reads; each CDR3 protein has one entry and no DNA is given. The table lists some 9,000 distinct CDR3 sequences. Source material: CD8+ T cells from PBMCs. The receptors were sampled from a human donor in good health.

This chain uses TRBV15 with TRBJ2-3; no DNA is available, so the TRBD2 call from TCRdb remains unchecked. Per the germline V gene, CDR1 is LNHNV and CDR2 is YYDKDF (reference sequence). The CDR3 has 15 residues. CDR3 region: CATSTEGRSTDTQYF.

Its frequency marks this clonotype as medium-sized. The genes are TRBV10-3 and TRBJ2-5; checking the TCRdb D call of TRBD2 is not possible without DNA. This CDR3 has 14 amino acids. Per the germline V gene, CDR1 is ENHRY and CDR2 is SYGVKD. CDR3: CASGPSGLKGAQYF.

The chain combines TRBV27 with TRBJ2-3; TCRdb returns TRBD1, unconfirmable since there is no DNA. Germline assignment: CDR1 MNHEY and CDR2 SMNVEV (reference sequence). CDR3 length equals 18 residues. This chain's CDR3 is CASSFRFEEGAPYDTQYF.

Measured by frequency, this clonotype is medium-sized. J is TRBJ1-4 and V is TRBV29-1. There are 11 residues in the CDR3. The V gene's germline CDR1 is SQVTM and CDR2 ANQGSEA. CDR3 protein: CSVRSNEKLFF. The full variable domain, completed using reference TRBV29-1 and TRBJ1-4, is SAVISQKPSRDICQRGTSLTIQCQVDSQVTMMFWYRQQPGQSLTLIATANQGSEATYESGFVIDKFPISRPNLTFSTLTVSNMSPEDSSIYLCSVRSNEKLFFGSGTQLSVL.

The chain links TRBV19 to TRBJ2-3; TCRdb's D call of TRBD2 is untestable without DNA. The germline gives CDR1 LNHDA, CDR2 SQIVND (reference sequence). The CDR3 totals 18 residues. Here the CDR3 reads CASSPGTSGSGATDTQYF.

The J gene is TRBJ2-2, the V gene TRBV5-1. The CDR3 runs 12 residues. Germline assignment: CDR1 SGHRS and CDR2 YFSETQ. The CDR3 here is CASRLSAGELFF.

The genes are TRBV29-1 and TRBJ2-7; as DNA is missing, the TRBD1 call by TCRdb cannot be tested. The CDR3 is 12 amino acids. Germline values: CDR1 SQVTM, CDR2 ANQGSEA. The CDR3 loop reads CSVGQEVYEQYF.

The chain combines TRBV19 with TRBJ2-3; absent DNA, TCRdb's TRBD2 call cannot be checked. This CDR3 has 15 residues. Germline CDR1 is LNHDA and CDR2 is SQIVND (reference sequence). Here the CDR3 reads CASSLIAGDGDTQYF.

The chain couples TRBV7-2 to TRBJ1-4; without DNA, the TCRdb call of TRBD1 cannot be checked. Germline values: CDR1 SGHTA, CDR2 FQGNSA. The CDR3 spans 15 residues. CDR3 sequence reads: CASSLEGRGREKLFF.

This rearrangement joins TRBV21-1 to TRBJ1-5; TCRdb's D call of TRBD1 is untestable without DNA. TRBV21-1 is classified as a pseudogene. The CDR3 is made up of 14 amino acids. CDR3 amino acids: CASSSRQVRQPQHF.

This chain connects TRBV19 to TRBJ2-1; as DNA is missing, the TRBD1 call by TCRdb cannot be tested. From germline, CDR1 is LNHDA and CDR2 SQIVND (reference sequence). This CDR3 spans 15 amino acids. The CDR3 sequence: CASSPPVGDGSEQFF. Complete variable domain (other parts from reference TRBV19 and TRBJ2-1): DGGITQSPKYLFRKEGQNVTLSCEQNLNHDAMYWYRQDPGQGLRLIYYSQIVNDFQKGDIAEGYSVSREKKESFPLTVTSAQKNPTAFYLCASSPPVGDGSEQFFGPGTRLTVL.

The rearrangement joins TRBV5-5 to TRBJ2-7; TCRdb's D gene call, TRBD2, goes unchecked for lack of DNA. Germline V gene data show CDR1 as SGHKS and CDR2 as YYEKEE (reference sequence). This CDR3 has 14 amino acids. The CDR3 loop is CASSLGRASYEQYF.

V usage is TRBV9 and J usage is TRBJ2-5; TCRdb's assignment of TRBD2 cannot be checked, as there is no DNA. The CDR3 extends over 16 amino acids. Germline V gives CDR1 SGDLS, CDR2 YYNGEE. This CDR3 reads CASSYTGLAGEETQYF.

This clonotype is classed as large by frequency. The J gene is TRBJ1-5, the V gene TRBV28; checking the TCRdb D call of TRBD1 is not possible without DNA. Germline-derived CDR1 and CDR2 are MDHEN and SYDVKM. The CDR3 has 18 amino acids. Here the CDR3 reads CASSLETARLKSNQPQHF. Combining the CDR3 with reference TRBV28 and TRBJ1-5 gives the whole variable domain DVKVTQSSRYLVKRTGEKVFLECVQDMDHENMFWYRQDPGLGLRLIYFSYDVKMKEKGDIPEGYSVSREKKERFSLILESASTNQTSMYLCASSLETARLKSNQPQHFGDGTRLSIL.

Frequency places this clonotype as medium-sized. This chain joins TRBV7-9 and TRBJ2-7; lacking DNA, the TRBD2 call made by TCRdb goes unchecked. Germline V gene data show CDR1 as SEHNR and CDR2 as FQNEAQ (reference sequence). This CDR3 region has 20 residues. CDR3: CASSLTSGGLAGDHPYEQYF. Full variable domain (outside the CDR3, taken from reference TRBV7-9 and TRBJ2-7): DTGVSQNPRHKITKRGQNVTFRCDPISEHNRLYWYRQTLGQGPEFLTYFQNEAQLEKSRLLSDRFSAERPKGSFSTLEIQRTEQGDSAMYLCASSLTSGGLAGDHPYEQYFGPGTRLTVT.

This chain connects TRBV6-2 or TRBV6-3 to TRBJ2-1; absent DNA, TCRdb's TRBD2 call cannot be checked. The CDR3 has 13 amino acids. Germline CDR1 reads MNHEY; CDR2 reads SVGEGT. The CDR3 spells CASSYVSGIQQFF.

V usage is TRBV4-2 and J usage is TRBJ2-4; there is no DNA to check the TCRdb D call of TRBD1. CDR3 length: 16 amino acids. Germline lookup yields CDR1 LGHNA and CDR2 YNFKEQ. The CDR3 spells CASSQDSQGGRNIQYF.